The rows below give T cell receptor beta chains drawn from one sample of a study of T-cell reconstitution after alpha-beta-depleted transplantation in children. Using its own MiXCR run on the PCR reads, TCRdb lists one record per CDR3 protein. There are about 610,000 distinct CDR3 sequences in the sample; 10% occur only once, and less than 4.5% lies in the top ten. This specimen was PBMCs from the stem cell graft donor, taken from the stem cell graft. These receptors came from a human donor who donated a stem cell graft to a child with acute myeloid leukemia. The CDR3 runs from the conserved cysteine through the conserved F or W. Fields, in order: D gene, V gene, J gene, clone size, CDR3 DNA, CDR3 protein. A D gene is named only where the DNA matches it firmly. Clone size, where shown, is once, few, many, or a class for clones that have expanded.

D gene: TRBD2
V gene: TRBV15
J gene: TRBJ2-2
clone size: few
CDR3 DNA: TGTGCCACATCCATAGCGGGAGGCCACACCGGGGAGCTGTTTTTT
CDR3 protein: CATSIAGGHTGELFF

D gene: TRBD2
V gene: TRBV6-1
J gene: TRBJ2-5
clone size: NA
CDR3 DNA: TGTGCCAGCACCGAAAGGTCTAGCGGGAGGCGCCAAGAGACCCAGTACTTC
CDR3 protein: CASTERSSGRRQETQYF

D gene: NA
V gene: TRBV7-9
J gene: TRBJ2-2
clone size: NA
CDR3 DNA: TGTGCCAGCAGCTCCCCTCCGGGGGTCTCTCTGGCCGGGGAGCTGTTTTTT
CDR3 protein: CASSSPPGVSLAGELFF

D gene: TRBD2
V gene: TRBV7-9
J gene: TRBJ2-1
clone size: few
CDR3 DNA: TGTGCCAGCAGCTTAACGGGGACTAGCGGCTATGAGCAGTTCTTC
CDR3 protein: CASSLTGTSGYEQFF

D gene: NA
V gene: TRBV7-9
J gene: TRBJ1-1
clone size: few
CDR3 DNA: TGTGCCAGCAGCTTAGATGGACGCGGGAACACTGAAGCTTTCTTT
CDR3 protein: CASSLDGRGNTEAFF

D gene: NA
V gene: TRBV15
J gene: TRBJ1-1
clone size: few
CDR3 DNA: TGTGCCACCAGCAGAGATGACCGTGAAGCTTTCTTT
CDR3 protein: CATSRDDREAFF

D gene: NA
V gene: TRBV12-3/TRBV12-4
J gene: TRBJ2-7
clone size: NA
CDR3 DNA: TGTGCCAGCAGTTTAGAAAGTCACTACGAGCAGTACTTC
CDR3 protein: CASSLESHYEQYF

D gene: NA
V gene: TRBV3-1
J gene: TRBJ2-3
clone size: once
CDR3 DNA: TGTGCCAGCAGCCAAGCCAGCACAGATACGCAGTATTTT
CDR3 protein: CASSQASTDTQYF

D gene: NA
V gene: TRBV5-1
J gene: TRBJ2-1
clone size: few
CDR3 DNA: TGCGCCAGCAGCCTCCAACAGGGAAGCGCCTACAATGAGCAGTTCTTC
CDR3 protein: CASSLQQGSAYNEQFF

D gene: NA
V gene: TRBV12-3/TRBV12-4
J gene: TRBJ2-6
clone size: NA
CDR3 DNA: TGTGCCAGCAAGTTGGTGTCTGGGGCCAACGTCCTGACTTTC
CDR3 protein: CASKLVSGANVLTF

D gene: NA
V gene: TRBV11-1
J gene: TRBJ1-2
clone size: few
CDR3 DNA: TGTGCCAGCAGCTTAGCGGAATCTAACTATGGCTACACCTTC
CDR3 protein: CASSLAESNYGYTF

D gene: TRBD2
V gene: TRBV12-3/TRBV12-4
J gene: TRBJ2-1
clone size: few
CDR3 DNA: TGTGCCAGCAGATCCGGGACTAGCGGGTCCTACAATGAGCAGTTCTTC
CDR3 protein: CASRSGTSGSYNEQFF

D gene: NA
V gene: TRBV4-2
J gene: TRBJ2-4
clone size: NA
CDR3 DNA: TGTGCCAGCAGCCGGCGCGAGAGGGGTGCCAAAAACATTCAGTACTTC
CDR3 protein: CASSRRERGAKNIQYF